Given below is one TCR beta chain in context. The antigen is unknown. Libraries were UMI-labeled 5' RACE TRB cDNA. TCRdb reprocessed the 5' RACE reads and reports one entry per CDR3 protein, with no DNA. Its listing shows 50,000 to 55,000 distinct CDR3 sequences. This specimen belongs to a study of CXCR3-negative and CXCR3-positive naive CD8 T cells. Study results and limitations: Naive subsets were similarly diverse, while memory CD8+ repertoires were much less diverse.

Germline V gives CDR1 SQVTM, CDR2 ANQGSEA. The CDR3 consists of 11 residues. The origin of this receptor is a human donor in good health. Some clones in this sample may be carry-over from other donors' samples. What was sequenced was naive CXCR3- CD8+ T cells from blood. Subset meaning: CD45RO-CCR7+CD27+CD95- naive CD8+ T cells lacking CXCR3 (TNR3-). The chain joins TRBV29-1 to TRBJ2-7; checking the TCRdb D call of TRBD2 is not possible without DNA. The CDR3 sequence is CSGGSSYEQYF.